This T cell receptor (beta chain) came from a study of cytomegalovirus exposure and HLA in healthy donors. Findings of the study overall: Presence/absence analyses rested on an assumption that sequencing depth was roughly uniform across donors. Previously analyzed data showed that most TCR beta V segments were productive at a frequency of about 90% or about 30%. Immune exposure was documented only through CMV serostatus. Later analysis associated a missense DCLRE1C variant with TCR beta V- and J-gene trimming.

About this clone: Its target is unknown.

The V end was cut by 6 bases, the J end by 5 bases, with 12 bases between. The CDR3 is 14 amino acids. Germline CDR1 reads SGHRS; CDR2 reads YFSETQ. Vbeta (60) and Jbeta (13) primers were used in the PCR. The assay was immunoSEQ multiplex PCR, and TCRdb's table has in-frame clones only and misses some. The table records some 170,000 clones, less than 80% of them present only once. This sequence joins TRBV5-1 and TRBJ1-6; D unresolved. The sequence was collected from a middle-aged man in good health and CMV-seronegative. The material sequenced was PBMCs. The CDR3 here is CASKPQHDNSPLHF. In DNA, the CDR3 is TGCGCCAGCAAACCCCAACATGATAATTCACCCCTCCACTTT. Full variable domain (outside the CDR3, taken from reference TRBV5-1 and TRBJ1-6): KAGVTQTPRYLIKTRGQQVTLSCSPISGHRSVSWYQQTPGQGLQFLFEYFSETQRNKGNFPGRFSGRQFSNSRSEMNVSTLELGDSALYLCASKPQHDNSPLHFGNGTRLTVT.